This T cell receptor (beta chain) was recovered during a study of blood T cell repertoires in COVID-19. The CDR3 is made up of 11 amino acids. V lost 3 bases to trimming and J lost 6 bases, with 9 bases between them. Looked up from germline, CDR1 is DFQATT and CDR2 is SNEGSKA (reference sequence). The protocol was immunoSEQ multiplex PCR, while the TCRdb copy is restricted to in-frame clones and leaves out a portion. The sample holds 90,000 to 110,000 clones, around 81% seen once. The rearrangement joins TRBV20-1 to TRBJ2-7; maybe TRBD1 (5 bases). Sequenced: peripheral blood. This receptor was obtained from a woman between 65 and 79 years old with acute or convalescent COVID-19. CDR3 region: CSASAGPEQYF. For the CDR3, the DNA is TGCAGTGCTAGTGCAGGGCCCGAGCAGTACTTC.